Following are 8 T cell receptor beta chains from one sample sequenced in a study of blood T cell repertoires in COVID-19. Data came from immunoSEQ multiplex PCR; TCRdb stores just in-frame clones and leaves some out. The data show 110,000 to 150,000 clones, less than 80% seen once. The source material was peripheral blood. These receptors were taken from a man in his sixties with acute or convalescent COVID-19.

This clone was seen once. This rearrangement joins TRBV27 to TRBJ1-2; TRBD1 matches 9 bases. From germline, CDR1 is MNHEY and CDR2 SMNVEV (reference sequence). Trimming took 6 bases from V and 6 from J; bases not matched to a gene: 8. This CDR3 is 14 amino acids long. The CDR3 region is CASRPFRTGDGYTF. Written as DNA, the CDR3 is TGTGCCAGCAGACCCTTCAGGACAGGGGATGGCTACACCTTC.

The CDR3 DNA sequence: TGTGCCAGCAGGATCAGGGGAGGGGAGACCCAGTACTTC. Protein product: CASRIRGGETQYF. The chain joins TRBV6-5 to TRBJ2-5; the D gene is possibly TRBD2 (7 bases). Between the trimmed V and J ends, which lost 6 bases and 5 bases, there was a span of 13 bases. The CDR3 contains 13 residues. Germline V gene sequence: CDR1 MNHEY, CDR2 SVGAGI.

V usage is TRBV4-2 and J usage is TRBJ2-6; D ambiguous. The germline V gene encodes CDR1 LGHNA and CDR2 YNFKEQ. Trimming pared 0 bases from V and 1 base from J, leaving 10 bases between. The CDR3 is 17 amino acids. The CDR3, as DNA: TGTGCCAGCAGCCAAGATACCGTCCAGTCTGGGGCCAACGTCCTGACTTTC. Its translation: CASSQDTVQSGANVLTF.

This chain links TRBV5-8 with TRBJ2-1; tentative D call: TRBD1 (5 bases). The CDR3 has 17 residues. V lost 4 bases and J 0 bases, leaving 17 bases between the germline ends. CDR1 and CDR2 from the germline V gene are SGHTS and YDEGEE. In DNA form, the CDR3 reads TGTGCCAGCAGCCTACACAGGACCGGCCGCTCCTACAATGAGCAGTTCTTC. It yields the protein CASSLHRTGRSYNEQFF.

The chain is built from TRBV29-1 and TRBJ1-4, with 12 bases fitting TRBD1. The CDR3 runs 14 residues. The trim removed 4 bases at V and 8 bases at J, leaving 5 bases unmatched. Germline loops: CDR1 SQVTM, CDR2 ANQGSEA. The CDR3 coding sequence is TGCAGCGTTGTGGGACAGGGGGCTGTGGAAAAACTGTTTTTT. Translated: CSVVGQGAVEKLFF.

The CDR3 DNA reads as TGTGCCAGCTCCGAGGCGCCGGATTCACCCCTCCACTTT. Translation gives CASSEAPDSPLHF. The chain has TRBV6-5 and TRBJ1-6; D is ambiguous. The CDR3 totals 13 residues. V lost 8 bases, J lost 8 bases, and 13 bases lay in between. Germline lookup yields CDR1 MNHEY and CDR2 SVGAGI.

The chain combines TRBV6-5 with TRBJ2-7, with 10 bases matching TRBD2. Germline trimming cut 7 bases from V and 5 bases from J; bases unmatched to any gene: 8. Germline values: CDR1 MNHEY, CDR2 SVGAGI. This CDR3 comprises 14 residues. The CDR3 DNA reads as TGTGCCAGCACCGTTAGCGGGAGGATCAACGAGCAGTACTTC. This encodes CASTVSGRINEQYF.

This rearrangement joins TRBV5-1 to TRBJ2-6; 8 bases fit TRBD1. CDR1 and CDR2 (germline): SGHRS, YFSETQ. The V and J ends lost 4 bases and 0 bases, in that order; junction bases with no gene match: 6. CDR3 size: 17 residues. In DNA form, the CDR3 reads TGCGCCAGCAGCCACGGGACAGGTGCCTCTGGGGCCAACGTCCTGACTTTC. This sequence encodes CASSHGTGASGANVLTF.